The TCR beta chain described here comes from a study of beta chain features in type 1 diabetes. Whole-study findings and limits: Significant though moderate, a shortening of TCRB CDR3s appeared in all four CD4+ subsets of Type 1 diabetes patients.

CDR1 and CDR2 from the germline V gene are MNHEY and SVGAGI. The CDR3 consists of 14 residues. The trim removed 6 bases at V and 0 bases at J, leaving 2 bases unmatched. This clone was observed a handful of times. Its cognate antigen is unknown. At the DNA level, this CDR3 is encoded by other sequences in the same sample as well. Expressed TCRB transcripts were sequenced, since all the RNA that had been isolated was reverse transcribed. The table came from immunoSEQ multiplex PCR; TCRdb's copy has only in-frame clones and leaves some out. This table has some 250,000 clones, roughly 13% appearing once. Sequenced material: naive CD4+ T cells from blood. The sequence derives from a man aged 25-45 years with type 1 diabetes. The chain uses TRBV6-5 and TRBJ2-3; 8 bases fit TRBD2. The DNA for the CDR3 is TGTGCCAGCAGCCGGGGGGGCAGCACAGATACGCAGTATTTT. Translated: CASSRGGSTDTQYF.